This TCR beta chain was captured by sequencing in a study of identical twins. Unique molecular identifiers were present on cDNA, and template switching added a universal primer site. TCRdb re-called the 5' RACE reads with MiXCR, one entry per CDR3 protein. Of around 550,000 distinct CDR3 sequences in the sample, 13% to 15% were seen once. CDR1 is LGHDT, CDR2 YNNKEL, per germline (reference sequence). The CDR3 extends over 16 amino acids. With V trimmed by 3 bases and J by 3 bases, 7 bases remained unmatched. This same sample was also taken into another study, of yellow fever vaccine responses in identical twins.

The origin of this receptor is a woman younger than 35 in good health. Sequences were obtained from CD4+ T cells sorted from blood. The rearrangement uses TRBV3-1 and TRBJ2-1; 8 positions agree with TRBD1. The CDR3, as DNA: TGTGCCAGCAGCCACCTGGGACAGGTCCTCTACAATGAGCAGTTCTTC. It yields the protein CASSHLGQVLYNEQFF.